Each of the 15 T cell receptor beta chains below was sequenced from the same sample in a study of T cells in Graves' hyperthyroidism and ophthalmopathy (dated by TCRdb to between 2019 and 2020). Receptors were amplified or captured by multiplex PCR. TCRdb shows the sequencer as Illumina HiSeq 2000. Amplification of TCR beta CDR3 regions was carried out from RNA transcripts. For the first round of RT-PCR on the TCR CDR3, the HTBI primer set was used together with the Qiagen OneStep RT-PCR kit. TCRdb passed the public sequencing reads through fastp at Q25 and MiXCR, retaining productive beta sequences. CDR3 protein duplicates are merged, each entry listing the most common genes and DNA. This sample lists under 350,000 distinct CDR3 sequences; over 15% were detected once. Jointly, the top ten make up around 55% of the sample. The sequenced sample consisted of blood. Receptors were obtained from a woman aged 55 to 70 with Graves' ophthalmopathy.

This clonotype was picked up one time. The rearrangement uses TRBV3-1 and TRBJ2-3; D gene ambiguous. V gave up 4 bases and J gave up 6 bases, with 11 bases separating them. This CDR3 spans 13 amino acids. The germline V gene encodes CDR1 LGHDT and CDR2 YNNKEL (reference sequence). CDR3 protein: CASSPRVRDTQYF. CDR3 DNA sequence: TGTGCCAGCAGCCCGCGTGTTAGGGATACGCAGTATTTT.

This clonotype occurred many times. The chain has TRBV29-1 and TRBJ2-5; no definite D call. Trimming cost V 3 bases and J 2 bases, with 7 bases left between them. Germline CDR1 is SQVTM and CDR2 is ANQGSEA. This CDR3 spans 12 amino acids. This chain's CDR3 is CSVDIRQETQYF. CDR3 in DNA: TGCAGCGTTGATATCAGGCAAGAGACCCAGTACTTC.

This clonotype has a single count. This sequence joins TRBV6-2 or TRBV6-3 and TRBJ2-5; 7 bases align to TRBD1. J gave up 7 bases and V 4 bases, and 6 bases lay outside the gene matches. This CDR3 is 13 amino acids long. Germline V gene sequence: CDR1 MNHEY, CDR2 SVGEGT. The DNA for the CDR3 is TGTGCCAGCAGTTCGGGACAGTTTTTGACCCAGTACTTC. This translates into CASSSGQFLTQYF.

This clonotype has ten or more counts. This chain connects TRBV6-1 to TRBJ2-3; 15 nucleotides match TRBD2. The CDR3 is 17 amino acids. Germline V gene lookup returns CDR1 MNHNS and CDR2 SASEGT. Trimming took 6 bases from V and 2 from J; bases not matched to a gene: 6. CDR3 protein: CASRTGTSGRYTDTQYF. In DNA, the CDR3 is TGTGCCAGCAGGACCGGGACTAGCGGGAGGTACACAGATACGCAGTATTTT.

This clonotype occurred many times. V is TRBV7-8 and J is TRBJ2-4; no definite D call. V lost 1 base and J lost 9, with 10 bases in between. Looked up from germline, CDR1 is SGHVS and CDR2 is FQNEAQ. CDR3 length: 13 amino acids. The CDR3 nucleotides are TGTGCCAGCAGCTTAGATATTTCGGGCATTCAGTACTTC. Protein product: CASSLDISGIQYF.

This clonotype has at least ten counts. The V call is TRBV7-8, the J call TRBJ2-2; the match to TRBD1 covers 8 bases. The CDR3 consists of 14 residues. Germline V lookup: CDR1 SGHVS, CDR2 FQNEAQ. The V gene end was trimmed by 5 bases and the J gene end by 1 base; junction bases not matched to a gene: 0. The DNA for the CDR3 is TGTGCCAGCAGCGGGACAGGGAACACCGGGGAGCTGTTTTTT. This translates into CASSGTGNTGELFF.

This clonotype has a count of ten or more. The V and J genes are TRBV4-2 and TRBJ2-1; 11 nucleotides line up with TRBD2. The J segment lost 2 bases and the V segment lost 3 bases, leaving 15 bases of the junction unmatched. The CDR3 spans 20 residues. Germline CDR1 reads LGHNA; CDR2 reads YNFKEQ. CDR3 coding DNA: TGTGCCAGCAGCCACCCTGGAACGGGTAGCGGGAGGGCTGCCTACAATGAGCAGTTCTTC. Encoded protein: CASSHPGTGSGRAAYNEQFF.

This clonotype came up a few times. J is TRBJ2-1 and V is TRBV29-1; D possibly corresponds to TRBD1 (5 bases). The CDR3 loop spans 11 amino acids. V was shortened by 5 bases and J by 5 bases, with 7 bases between the two germline ends. Germline CDR1 is SQVTM and CDR2 is ANQGSEA. As DNA, the CDR3 is TGCAGCGTTCACAGGAACAATGAGCAGTTCTTC. Translating gives CSVHRNNEQFF.

This clonotype was seen many times. This chain uses TRBV20-1 with TRBJ1-1, with D unclear. The CDR3 sequence is 12 residues long. CDR1 DFQATT and CDR2 SNEGSKA come from the germline V gene (reference sequence). V dropped 6 bases and J dropped 4 bases, with 12 bases sitting between them. The CDR3 loop reads CSAGRAVTEAFF. As DNA, the CDR3 is TGCAGTGCGGGAAGGGCGGTCACTGAAGCTTTCTTT.

This clonotype showed up many times. The chain couples TRBV7-2 to TRBJ1-1, with D possibly matching TRBD1 (5 bases). The V gene lost 7 bases and the J gene lost 0 bases, with 12 bases spanning the gap. From germline, CDR1 is SGHTA and CDR2 FQGNSA. The length of the CDR3 is 14 residues. The CDR3 spells CASNMGRMNTEAFF. DNA for the CDR3: TGTGCCAGCAACATGGGACGGATGAACACTGAAGCTTTCTTT.

This clonotype came up many times. The chain recombines TRBV5-1 with TRBJ2-7; TRBD2 matches 7 bases. The CDR3 is made up of 14 amino acids. V lost 5 bases, J lost 0 bases, and 5 bases stayed unmatched. Germline values: CDR1 SGHRS, CDR2 YFSETQ. Here the CDR3 DNA reads TGCGCCAGCAGACAGCGGGGTCTCTCCTACGAGCAGTACTTC. This gives the protein CASRQRGLSYEQYF.

The chain employs TRBV7-6 and TRBJ2-2; 8 positions agree with TRBD2. Germline V gives CDR1 SGHVS, CDR2 FNYEAQ. The CDR3 totals 14 residues. With 5 bases clipped from V and 8 bases from J, the junction kept 7 bases outside the gene matches. CDR3 amino acids: CASSPSGGRGELFF. In DNA form, the CDR3 reads TGTGCCAGCAGCCCCTCGGGGGGGCGAGGGGAGCTGTTTTTT. Full variable domain (remainder filled in from reference TRBV7-6 and TRBJ2-2): GAGVSQSPRYKVTKRGQDVALRCDPISGHVSLYWYRQALGQGPEFLTYFNYEAQQDKSGLPNDRFSAERPEGSISTLTIQRTEQRDSAMYRCASSPSGGRGELFFGEGSRLTVL.

This clonotype was counted only a few times. The chain links TRBV4-1 to TRBJ2-7, with 10 positions matching TRBD1. CDR1 MGHRA and CDR2 YSYEKL come from the germline V gene. V gave up 5 bases and J gave up 2 bases; unmatched junction bases: 3. The CDR3 is 14 residues long. CDR3 loop: CASSDDRGPYEQYF. The CDR3 bases are TGCGCCAGCAGCGACGACAGGGGGCCCTACGAGCAGTACTTC.

This chain connects TRBV6-2 or TRBV6-3 to TRBJ2-2, with a tentative D call TRBD2 (5 bases). CDR3 length: 17 residues. The V end lost 4 bases, the J end lost 3 bases, and 18 bases lay between the germline ends. From germline, CDR1 is MNHEY and CDR2 SVGEGT. The CDR3 DNA follows: TGTGCCAGCAGTTCGGGTTGGACGACGAGGGACACCGGGGAGCTGTTTTTT. Its protein is CASSSGWTTRDTGELFF.

The sample holds a few counts of this clonotype. This chain connects TRBV7-9 to TRBJ2-2, with D maybe TRBD2 (5 bases). From germline, CDR1 is SEHNR and CDR2 FQNEAQ (reference sequence). Trimming cost V 2 bases and J 0 bases, with 10 bases left between them. This CDR3 has 16 amino acids. As DNA, the CDR3 is TGTGCCAGCAGCTTAACCCGGACTTCGAACACCGGGGAGCTGTTTTTT. Protein product: CASSLTRTSNTGELFF.